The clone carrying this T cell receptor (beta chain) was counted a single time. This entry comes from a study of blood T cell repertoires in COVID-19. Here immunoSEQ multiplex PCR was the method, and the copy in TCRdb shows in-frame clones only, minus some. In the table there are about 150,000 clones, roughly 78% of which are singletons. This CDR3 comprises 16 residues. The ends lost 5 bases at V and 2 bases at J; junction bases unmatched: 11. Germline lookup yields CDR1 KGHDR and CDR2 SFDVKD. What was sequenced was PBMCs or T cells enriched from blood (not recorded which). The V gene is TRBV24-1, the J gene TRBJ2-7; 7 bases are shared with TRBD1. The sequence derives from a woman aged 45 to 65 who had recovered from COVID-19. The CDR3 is CATSALAVTGTYEQYF. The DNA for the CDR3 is TGTGCCACCAGTGCCCTGGCTGTGACAGGGACCTACGAGCAGTACTTC.